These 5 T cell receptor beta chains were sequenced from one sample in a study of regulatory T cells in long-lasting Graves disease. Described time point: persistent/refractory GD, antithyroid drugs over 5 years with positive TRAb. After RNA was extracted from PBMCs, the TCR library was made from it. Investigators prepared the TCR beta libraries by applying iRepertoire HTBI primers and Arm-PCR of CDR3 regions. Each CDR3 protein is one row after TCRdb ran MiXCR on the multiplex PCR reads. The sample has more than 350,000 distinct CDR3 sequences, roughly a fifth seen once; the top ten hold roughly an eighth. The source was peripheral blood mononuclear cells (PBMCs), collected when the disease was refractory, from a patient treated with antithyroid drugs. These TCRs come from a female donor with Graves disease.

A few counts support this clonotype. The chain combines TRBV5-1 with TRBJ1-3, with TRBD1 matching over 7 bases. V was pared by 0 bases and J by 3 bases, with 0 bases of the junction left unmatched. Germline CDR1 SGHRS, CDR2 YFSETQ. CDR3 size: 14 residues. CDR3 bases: TGCGCCAGCAGCTTGGACAGGGGTGGAAACACCATATATTTT. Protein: CASSLDRGGNTIYF.

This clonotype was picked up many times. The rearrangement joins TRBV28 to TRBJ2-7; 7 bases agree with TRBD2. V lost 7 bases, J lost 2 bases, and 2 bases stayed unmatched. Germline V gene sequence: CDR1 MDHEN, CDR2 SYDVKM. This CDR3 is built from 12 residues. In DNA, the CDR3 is TGTGCCAGCATGGGAGGGGCCTACGAGCAGTACTTC. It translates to CASMGGAYEQYF.

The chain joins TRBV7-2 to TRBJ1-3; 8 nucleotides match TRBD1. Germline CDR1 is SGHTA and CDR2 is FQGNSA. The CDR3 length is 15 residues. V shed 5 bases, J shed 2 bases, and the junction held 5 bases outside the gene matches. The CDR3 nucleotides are TGTGCCAGCAGCCCCCGGACAGGGACTGGAAACACCATATATTTT. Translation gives CASSPRTGTGNTIYF. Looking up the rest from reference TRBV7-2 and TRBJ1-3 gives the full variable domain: GAGVSQSPSNKVTEKGKDVELRCDPISGHTALYWYRQSLGQGLEFLIYFQGNSAPDKSGLPSDRFSAERTGGSVSTLTIQRTQQEDSAVYLCASSPRTGTGNTIYFGEGSWLTVV.

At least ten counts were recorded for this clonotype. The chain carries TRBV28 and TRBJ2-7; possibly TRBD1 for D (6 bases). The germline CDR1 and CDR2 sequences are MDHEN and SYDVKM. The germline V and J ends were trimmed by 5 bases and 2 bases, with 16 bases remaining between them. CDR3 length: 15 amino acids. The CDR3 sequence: CASSMSGTSAYEQYF. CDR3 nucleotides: TGTGCCAGCAGTATGTCCGGGACATCCGCCTACGAGCAGTACTTC.

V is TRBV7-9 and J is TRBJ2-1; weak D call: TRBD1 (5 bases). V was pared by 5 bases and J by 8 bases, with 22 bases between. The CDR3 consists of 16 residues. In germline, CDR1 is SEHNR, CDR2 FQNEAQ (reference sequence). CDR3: CASSGEKGVVSYEQFF. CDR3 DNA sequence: TGTGCCAGCAGCGGAGAGAAAGGGGTAGTTAGCTATGAGCAGTTCTTC.